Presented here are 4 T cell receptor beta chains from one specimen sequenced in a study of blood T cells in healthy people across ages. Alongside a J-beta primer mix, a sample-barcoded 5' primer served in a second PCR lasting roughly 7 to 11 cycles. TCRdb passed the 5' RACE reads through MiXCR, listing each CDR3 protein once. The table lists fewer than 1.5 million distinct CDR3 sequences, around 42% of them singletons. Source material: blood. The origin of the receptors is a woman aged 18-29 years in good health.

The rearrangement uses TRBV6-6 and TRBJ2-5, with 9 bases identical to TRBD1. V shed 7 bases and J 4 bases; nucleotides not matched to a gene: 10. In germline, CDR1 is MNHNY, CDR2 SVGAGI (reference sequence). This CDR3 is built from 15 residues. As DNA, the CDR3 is TGTGCCAGCACAATAAGACAGGGGGTGGGAGAGACCCAGTACTTC. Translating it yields CASTIRQGVGETQYF.

CDR3 in amino acids: CAWSVQGNNEKLFF. In nucleotides, the CDR3 is TGTGCCTGGAGTGTACAGGGTAATAATGAAAAACTGTTTTTT. The rearrangement uses TRBV30 and TRBJ1-4, with a tentative D call TRBD1 (6 bases). Trimming stripped 0 bases from V and 4 bases from J, with 9 bases between. Germline values: CDR1 GTSNPN, CDR2 SVGIG (reference sequence). The CDR3 loop spans 14 amino acids.

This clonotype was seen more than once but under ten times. CDR3 loop: CASSRDHIQETQYF. In nucleotides, the CDR3 is TGTGCCAGCAGCCGAGACCACATCCAAGAGACCCAGTACTTC. The chain has TRBV7-8 and TRBJ2-5; D uncertain. This CDR3 has 14 residues. CDR1 is SGHVS, CDR2 FQNEAQ, per germline. V lost 5 bases, J lost 1 base, and 11 bases lay in between.

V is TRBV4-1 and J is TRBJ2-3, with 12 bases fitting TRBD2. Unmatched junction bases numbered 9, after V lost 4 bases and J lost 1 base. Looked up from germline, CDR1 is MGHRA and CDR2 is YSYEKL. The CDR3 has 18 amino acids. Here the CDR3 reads CASSLRLAGELGTDTQYF. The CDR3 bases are TGCGCCAGCAGCCTCCGACTAGCGGGAGAGTTAGGCACAGATACGCAGTATTTT.